The T cell receptor beta chain under discussion was sequenced for a study of T cell responses to AZD1222 COVID-19 vaccine. Study observations and caveats: Spike-specific TCR repertoires showed rising breadth and depth after two AZD1222 doses.

Per the germline V gene, CDR1 is SGHTA and CDR2 is FQGNSA. V gave up 5 bases and J gave up 0 bases; unmatched junction bases: 9. This CDR3 contains 18 residues. Turning to this clone: The antigen is unknown.

TCRdb's copy holds only in-frame clones and misses some; the assay was immunoSEQ multiplex PCR. The sample includes more than 100,000 clones, more than 85% seen only once; the top ten take 1.5% to 2%. Here the sequenced sample was peripheral blood, taken 28 days after the second AZD1222 dose. The TCR comes from an adult who received the AZD1222 COVID-19 vaccine. This chain joins TRBV7-2 and TRBJ2-1; 11 bases agree with TRBD2. CDR3 protein: CASSGRTSGRISYNEQFF. The CDR3, as DNA: TGTGCCAGCAGCGGTCGGACTAGCGGGCGCATCTCCTACAATGAGCAGTTCTTC.